This is a list of T cell receptor beta chains from one sample in a study of T cell responses to AZD1222 COVID-19 vaccine. Sequencing used immunoSEQ multiplex PCR; TCRdb keeps in-frame clones, though not all of them. The sample holds about 100,000 clones; over 75% are singletons and the top ten take 4% to 4.5%. Sample: peripheral blood, taken on day 0 of MenACWY control vaccination. The source of these receptors is an adult in good health. The CDR3 runs from the conserved cysteine through the conserved F or W. D genes are given only for firm matches. Expanded clones get a size class; other rows say once, few or many, or leave the size out.

J gene | CDR3 length | clone size | V gene | D gene | CDR3 protein | CDR3 DNA
TRBJ1-4 | 15 | NA | TRBV10-3 | NA | CAIRDPRVTGGKLFF | TGTGCCATCAGGGACCCCAGGGTAACGGGCGGAAAACTGTTTTTT
TRBJ2-5 | 13 | NA | TRBV7-8 | NA | CASSWGAQETQYF | TGTGCCAGCAGCTGGGGGGCTCAAGAGACCCAGTACTTC
TRBJ2-3 | 18 | NA | TRBV2 | TRBD2 | CASSEMGVAGDNTDTQYF | TGTGCCAGCAGTGAGATGGGAGTAGCGGGGGACAACACAGATACGCAGTATTTT
TRBJ1-1 | 14 | once | TRBV7-8 | NA | CASSRSGLNTEAFF | TGTGCCAGCAGCCGATCGGGGTTGAACACTGAAGCTTTCTTT
TRBJ2-7 | 15 | NA | TRBV5-1 | NA | CASSLPGRPAYEQYF | TGCGCCAGCAGCTTACCGGGACGGCCAGCGTACGAGCAGTACTTC
TRBJ2-7 | 16 | NA | TRBV6-5 | NA | CASSYYVVTGPYEQYF | TGTGCCAGCAGTTACTACGTGGTTACAGGGCCCTACGAGCAGTACTTC
TRBJ1-6 | 14 | NA | TRBV3-1/TRBV3-2 | NA | CASSQRDWDSPLHF | TGTGCCAGCAGCCAACGGGACTGGGATTCACCCCTCCACTTT
TRBJ2-6 | 17 | once | TRBV6-1 | NA | CASSEGGWRTGANVLTF | TGTGCCAGCAGTGAAGGGGGATGGCGGACTGGGGCCAACGTCCTGACTTTC
TRBJ1-6 | 16 | NA | TRBV19 | NA | CASSIPRTAQYSPLHF | TGTGCCAGTAGTATACCCCGGACAGCTCAGTATTCACCCCTCCACTTT
TRBJ1-1 | 13 | NA | TRBV18 | NA | CASSPGRVPEAFF | TGTGCCAGCTCACCGGGACGGGTGCCTGAAGCTTTCTTT
TRBJ1-2 | 17 | once | TRBV28 | NA | CASSLAPIGAANYGYTF | TGTGCCAGCAGTTTAGCCCCGATCGGAGCAGCTAACTATGGCTACACCTTC
TRBJ2-1 | 17 | NA | TRBV6-2/TRBV6-3 | TRBD1 | CASSNLIPGQVGDEQFF | TGTGCCAGCAGTAACCTTATCCCTGGACAGGTTGGGGATGAGCAGTTCTTC
TRBJ2-1 | 15 | NA | TRBV5-1 | NA | CASSRPPSSYNEQFF | TGCGCCAGCAGCCGCCCTCCCAGCTCCTACAATGAGCAGTTCTTC
TRBJ2-1 | 15 | NA | TRBV25-1 | TRBD2 | CASRATGRPGNEQFF | TGTGCCAGCAGAGCTACCGGGAGGCCCGGCAATGAGCAGTTCTTC
TRBJ2-7 | 12 | once | TRBV12-3/TRBV12-4 | NA | CASSLWEYEQYF | TGTGCCAGCAGTTTATGGGAGTACGAGCAGTACTTC
TRBJ2-1 | 16 | NA | TRBV6-4 | NA | CASSEQGGGNDNEQFF | TGTGCCAGCAGTGAACAGGGGGGGGGAAACGACAATGAGCAGTTCTTC
TRBJ2-3 | 17 | NA | TRBV27 | TRBD2 | CASSQSGRGPSTDTQYF | TGTGCCAGCAGTCAAAGCGGGAGGGGCCCTAGCACAGATACGCAGTATTTT
TRBJ1-4 | 14 | NA | TRBV7-9 | NA | CASSLGQDNEKLFF | TGTGCCAGCAGCTTAGGGCAGGATAATGAAAAACTGTTTTTT
TRBJ2-4 | 12 | NA | TRBV15 | NA | CATSPLGDIQYF | TGTGCCACCAGCCCCCTTGGGGACATTCAGTACTTC
TRBJ1-5 | 15 | few | TRBV3-1/TRBV3-2 | TRBD1 | CASSQPDRGNQPQHF | TGTGCCAGCAGCCAACCGGACAGGGGAAATCAGCCCCAGCATTTT
TRBJ1-1 | 12 | NA | TRBV10-1 | NA | CASSEGNTEAFF | TGCGCCAGCAGTGAAGGGAACACTGAAGCTTTCTTT
TRBJ2-7 | 14 | NA | TRBV2 | TRBD1 | CASSPNRGTYEQYF | TGTGCCAGCAGCCCAAACAGGGGTACCTACGAGCAGTACTTC
TRBJ2-7 | 15 | NA | TRBV7-9 | TRBD2 | CASSTGLAGSYEQYF | TGTGCCAGCAGCACCGGACTAGCGGGCTCCTACGAGCAGTACTTC
TRBJ2-5 | 11 | NA | TRBV3-1/TRBV3-2 | NA | CASRLSETQYF | TGTGCCAGCCGCCTTAGCGAGACCCAGTACTTC
TRBJ2-7 | 15 | NA | TRBV19 | NA | CASKVQDGAYYEQYF | TGTGCCAGTAAAGTTCAGGATGGGGCCTACTACGAGCAGTACTTC
TRBJ1-1 | 12 | NA | TRBV28 | NA | CASIKAGREAFF | TGTGCCAGCATTAAAGCGGGAAGGGAGGCTTTCTTT
TRBJ2-2 | 15 | NA | TRBV7-7 | TRBD2 | CASSLADPTTGELFF | TGTGCCAGCAGCCTAGCGGATCCTACGACCGGGGAGCTGTTTTTT
TRBJ1-2 | 11 | NA | TRBV29-1 | NA | CSVETGWGCTF | TGCAGCGTTGAGACTGGGTGGGGCTGCACCTTC
TRBJ1-1 | 17 | NA | TRBV29-1 | NA | CSVEGGKQTIATVEAFF | TGCAGCGTTGAAGGAGGTAAACAGACCATAGCAACAGTTGAAGCTTTCTTT
TRBJ1-1 | 11 | NA | TRBV12-3/TRBV12-4 | NA | CASTAGSRAFF | TGTGCCAGCACCGCAGGGTCTAGAGCTTTCTTT
TRBJ1-5 | 17 | NA | TRBV4-1 | NA | CASSQDGGGGPNQPQHF | TGCGCCAGCAGCCAAGATGGTGGGGGTGGCCCCAATCAGCCCCAGCATTTT
TRBJ1-5 | 16 | NA | TRBV5-6 | NA | CASSPGTGGSNQPQHF | TGTGCCAGCAGCCCCGGGACCGGTGGAAGCAATCAGCCCCAGCATTTT
TRBJ2-7 | 15 | NA | TRBV27 | TRBD1 | CATSLRTGPSYEQYF | TGTGCCACCTCTCTCCGGACAGGGCCATCCTACGAGCAGTACTTC
TRBJ1-3 | 17 | NA | TRBV7-8 | NA | CASSSPVVGKGGNTIYF | TGTGCCAGCAGCTCCCCGGTAGTGGGGAAGGGGGGAAACACCATATATTTT
TRBJ1-3 | 18 | once | TRBV27 | TRBD1 | CASRTWRGTGNSGNTIYF | TGTGCCAGCAGGACTTGGAGGGGGACAGGGAACTCTGGAAACACCATATATTTT
TRBJ2-2 | 13 | many | TRBV3-1/TRBV3-2 | NA | CASSQAPYGELFF | TGTGCCAGCAGCCAGGCTCCTTACGGCGAGCTGTTTTTT
TRBJ2-1 | 15 | NA | TRBV4-3 | NA | CASSLRAGHYNEQFF | TGCGCCAGCAGCCTTAGGGCGGGGCACTACAATGAGCAGTTCTTC
TRBJ1-2 | 15 | NA | TRBV6-5 | NA | CASSYSNRPNYGYTF | TGTGCCAGCAGTTACTCGAACAGACCTAACTATGGCTACACCTTC
TRBJ1-1 | 16 | NA | TRBV12-1 | NA | CASSSGTGLMNTEAFF | TGTGCCAGCAGCTCGGGGACAGGACTTATGAACACTGAAGCTTTCTTT
TRBJ2-5 | 14 | NA | TRBV5-4 | NA | CASSPSGGQETQYF | TGTGCCAGCAGTCCCTCTGGGGGGCAAGAGACCCAGTACTTC
TRBJ2-3 | 15 | NA | TRBV6-5 | NA | CASSYPLGITDTQYF | TGTGCCAGCAGTTACCCGTTGGGGATCACAGATACGCAGTATTTT
TRBJ2-2 | 13 | NA | TRBV7-9 | NA | CASSFGDTGELFF | TGTGCCAGCAGCTTTGGCGACACCGGGGAGCTGTTTTTT
TRBJ1-2 | 14 | NA | TRBV18 | NA | CASSPPGNPSYYTF | TGTGCCAGCTCACCACCGGGAAACCCGAGTTACTACACCTTC
TRBJ1-1 | 15 | NA | TRBV7-2 | NA | CASSFGSTANTEAFF | TGTGCCAGCAGCTTTGGGAGTACCGCTAACACTGAAGCTTTCTTT
TRBJ1-2 | 13 | NA | TRBV3-1/TRBV3-2 | NA | CASSQDEAYGYTF | TGTGCCAGCAGCCAAGACGAAGCCTATGGCTACACCTTC
TRBJ1-2 | 13 | NA | TRBV28 | NA | CASRPGTPLGYTF | TGTGCCAGCAGACCCGGGACACCCCTAGGCTACACCTTC
TRBJ1-2 | 13 | NA | TRBV10-3 | NA | CAIPGIGAASYTF | TGTGCCATCCCGGGGATAGGGGCAGCCTCCTACACCTTC
TRBJ1-5 | 16 | NA | TRBV19 | NA | CASIPRTGFSNQPQHF | TGTGCCAGTATTCCCCGGACTGGATTTAGCAATCAGCCCCAGCATTTT
TRBJ1-1 | 14 | NA | TRBV5-6 | NA | CASSFDSGVTEAFF | TGTGCCAGCAGCTTCGACAGTGGGGTCACTGAAGCTTTCTTT
TRBJ2-5 | 15 | NA | TRBV6-5 | NA | CASTLEPGNQETQYF | TGTGCCAGCACCTTGGAACCGGGAAACCAAGAGACCCAGTACTTC
TRBJ2-7 | 15 | NA | TRBV5-1 | NA | CASSLVTGSSYEQYF | TGCGCCAGCAGCTTGGTAACGGGGAGCTCCTACGAGCAGTACTTC